A selection of T cell receptor beta chains follows, all from one sample in a study of read filtering for tumor transcriptome and immune sequencing. TCRdb redid the calling of the reads with MiXCR, one entry per CDR3 protein. Among over 20,000 distinct CDR3 sequences listed, roughly an eighth were seen once. Sequencing was carried out using a population of CD138-negative cells sorted from bone marrow. The receptor set was obtained from a donor aged 40 or older with multiple myeloma. The CDR3 runs from the conserved cysteine through the conserved F or W. D genes are given only for firm matches. The size of a clone is reported for some rows only, either as once, few or many, or as a class for expanded clones.

cdr3_nt: TGTGCCAGCAGCCTCGCCGGGCCCAGGGGTAGCTATGGCTACACCTTC
cdr3_aa: CASSLAGPRGSYGYTF
v_call: TRBV7-9
d_call: NA
j_call: TRBJ1-2
clone_size: NA

cdr3_nt: TGTGCCAGCAGGCCGACTAGCGGGAGGGAAGAAAGCACAGATACGCAGTATTTT
cdr3_aa: CASRPTSGREESTDTQYF
v_call: TRBV6-2/TRBV6-3
d_call: TRBD2
j_call: TRBJ2-3
clone_size: few

cdr3_nt: TGCAGCGTTCGGGAGGGATGGACCGGGGAGCTGTTTTTT
cdr3_aa: CSVREGWTGELFF
v_call: TRBV29-1
d_call: TRBD2
j_call: TRBJ2-2
clone_size: few

cdr3_nt: TGCAGCGTTGTCCTGAACACCGGGGAGCTGTTTTTT
cdr3_aa: CSVVLNTGELFF
v_call: TRBV29-1
d_call: NA
j_call: TRBJ2-2
clone_size: many

cdr3_nt: TGCGCCAGCAGCCTCCGACAGGGGAGCTCCTACAATGAGCAGTTCTTC
cdr3_aa: CASSLRQGSSYNEQFF
v_call: TRBV4-1
d_call: TRBD1
j_call: TRBJ2-1
clone_size: many

cdr3_nt: TGTGCCAGCAGCTTTCGACTAGCGGGGATGCACGAGCAGTACTTC
cdr3_aa: CASSFRLAGMHEQYF
v_call: TRBV7-2
d_call: TRBD2
j_call: TRBJ2-7
clone_size: NA

cdr3_nt: TGTGCCAGCAGTTTAGCGGGAGTTGAGCAGTTCTTC
cdr3_aa: CASSLAGVEQFF
v_call: TRBV2
d_call: TRBD2
j_call: TRBJ2-1
clone_size: many

cdr3_nt: TGTGCCAGCAGCCAAGATCTGACTAGCGGCTACAATGAGCAGTTCTTC
cdr3_aa: CASSQDLTSGYNEQFF
v_call: TRBV4-1
d_call: TRBD2
j_call: TRBJ2-1
clone_size: many

cdr3_nt: TGCAGTGCCCCCCGGGGAATGAACACTGAAGCTTTCTTT
cdr3_aa: CSAPRGMNTEAFF
v_call: TRBV20-1
d_call: NA
j_call: TRBJ1-1
clone_size: many

cdr3_nt: TGTGCCATCAGCGATCGACAGGGGTCCTACAATGAGCAGTTCTTC
cdr3_aa: CAISDRQGSYNEQFF
v_call: TRBV10-3
d_call: TRBD1
j_call: TRBJ2-1
clone_size: many

cdr3_nt: TGTGCCAGCAGTTACTCGGCAGGGAGGAATCAGCCCCAGCATTTT
cdr3_aa: CASSYSAGRNQPQHF
v_call: TRBV6-5
d_call: NA
j_call: TRBJ1-5
clone_size: many

cdr3_nt: TGTGCCAGCACCATACGGACAGGGGGCATTTACGAGCAGTACTTC
cdr3_aa: CASTIRTGGIYEQYF
v_call: TRBV28
d_call: TRBD1
j_call: TRBJ2-7
clone_size: many

cdr3_nt: TGTGCCAGCAGCCCCAGGGGGGCCGGGGAGCTGTTTTTT
cdr3_aa: CASSPRGAGELFF
v_call: TRBV7-7
d_call: NA
j_call: TRBJ2-2
clone_size: many

cdr3_nt: TGTGCCACCCAAATGACAGGGGCGATCGGGGAGCTGTTTTTT
cdr3_aa: CATQMTGAIGELFF
v_call: TRBV12-3/TRBV12-4
d_call: TRBD1
j_call: TRBJ2-2
clone_size: many

cdr3_nt: TGTGCCAGCAGCATACAGGGGGTTGATGAAAAACTGTTTTTT
cdr3_aa: CASSIQGVDEKLFF
v_call: TRBV7-9
d_call: TRBD1
j_call: TRBJ1-4
clone_size: many

cdr3_nt: TGTGCCAGCAGCTTAGTTTATAGCGGGAGACAAAATGAGCAGTTCTTC
cdr3_aa: CASSLVYSGRQNEQFF
v_call: TRBV7-9
d_call: TRBD2
j_call: TRBJ2-1
clone_size: NA

cdr3_nt: TGTGCCATCAGCCGGGACAGGGTTTACGAGCAGTACTTC
cdr3_aa: CAISRDRVYEQYF
v_call: TRBV10-3
d_call: TRBD1
j_call: TRBJ2-7
clone_size: many

cdr3_nt: TGTGCCAGCAGCTTGGGACAGGGTAGAGCTTTCTTT
cdr3_aa: CASSLGQGRAFF
v_call: TRBV7-2
d_call: TRBD1
j_call: TRBJ1-1
clone_size: many

cdr3_nt: TGCAGTGCTGAAGGGACTGAGAGCACAGATACGCAGTATTTT
cdr3_aa: CSAEGTESTDTQYF
v_call: TRBV20-1
d_call: NA
j_call: TRBJ2-3
clone_size: many

cdr3_nt: TGCGCCAGCAGCAGAGGGGACAGTTATGGCTACACCTTC
cdr3_aa: CASSRGDSYGYTF
v_call: TRBV5-1
d_call: TRBD1
j_call: TRBJ1-2
clone_size: few

cdr3_nt: TGTGCCAGCAGTAGCTACGAGCGGGATGAGCAGTTCTTC
cdr3_aa: CASSSYERDEQFF
v_call: TRBV27
d_call: NA
j_call: TRBJ2-1
clone_size: many

cdr3_nt: TGTGCCAGCAGCTCTCTGGCGGACACCGGGGAGCTGTTTTTT
cdr3_aa: CASSSLADTGELFF
v_call: TRBV7-9
d_call: NA
j_call: TRBJ2-2
clone_size: many